The T cell receptor beta chain described here comes from a study of neoadjuvant anti-PD-1 for oral cavity cancer. TCRdb's table, derived via immunoSEQ multiplex PCR, lists solely in-frame clones and lacks some. In the table there are tens of thousands of clones, around 80% of which are singletons. Patients were newly diagnosed with stage II-IVA oral cavity squamous cell carcinoma without prior systemic or radiation treatment. The CDR3 extends over 13 amino acids. V was cut by 4 bases and J by 5 bases, with 13 bases left in between. Looked up from germline, CDR1 is SGHKS and CDR2 is YYEKEE (reference sequence).

Sequencing was performed on PBMCs, taken before nivolumab (anti-PD-1) treatment. The chain joins TRBV5-5 to TRBJ2-7; D perhaps matches TRBD1 (6 bases). This clonotype originated in a person aged 35 to 85 with oral cavity squamous cell carcinoma. This chain's CDR3 is CASSADRRNEQYF. The CDR3 nucleotides read TGTGCCAGCAGCGCGGACAGACGAAACGAGCAGTACTTC.